A single sample gave rise to the 12 T cell receptor beta chains below, sequenced in a study of blood T cell repertoires in COVID-19 (dated by TCRdb to between 2020 and 2021). Libraries came from the immunoSEQ multiplex PCR assay. Sourced from immuneACCESS, this table was stored by TCRdb with only in-frame sequences that have V and J called. A share of the clones is absent; for the studies checked, an unresolved V gene accounts for under half, and the remainder has no known explanation. The sample profile shows around 80,000 clones; approximately 80% of them were found once. Roughly 16% of the sample belongs to the ten largest clones. The specimen was peripheral blood. The receptors come from a woman of 80 years or more with acute or convalescent COVID-19.

This clone was counted once. This chain uses TRBV7-2 with TRBJ2-2; 8 bases agree with TRBD1. Germline loops: CDR1 SGHTA, CDR2 FQGNSA. J was trimmed by 7 bases and V by 1 base; bases with no gene match: 11. The CDR3 loop spans 17 amino acids. CDR3 protein: CASSLVSGGRTGGELFF. DNA for the CDR3: TGTGCCAGCAGCTTAGTTTCAGGGGGCAGGACCGGCGGGGAGCTGTTTTTT.

The CDR3 region is CSVPRSLNTEAFF. CDR3 bases: TGCAGCGTCCCACGTAGTTTGAACACTGAAGCTTTCTTT. The J gene is TRBJ1-1, the V gene TRBV29-1; no reliable D call. V lost 6 bases to trimming and J lost 0 bases, with 11 bases between them. The CDR3 extends over 13 amino acids. The germline V gene has CDR1 SQVTM and CDR2 ANQGSEA.

V and J are TRBV28 and TRBJ1-5, with D perhaps matching TRBD1 (6 bases). Germline V CDR1 and CDR2: MDHEN, SYDVKM. The CDR3 runs 15 residues. V was pared by 6 bases and J by 6 bases, with 18 bases between. This CDR3 reads CASSPPWGGGQPQHF. The CDR3 nucleotides are TGTGCCAGCAGCCCCCCCTGGGGGGGCGGTCAGCCCCAGCATTTT.

The genes are TRBV6-5 and TRBJ1-2; D gene uncertain. The CDR3 is 15 amino acids. V was pared by 8 bases and J by 1 base, with 17 bases between. Germline assignment: CDR1 MNHEY and CDR2 SVGAGI. The CDR3 spells CASLPDWEFNYGYTF. In DNA, the CDR3 is TGTGCCAGCCTCCCGGACTGGGAGTTTAACTATGGCTACACCTTC.

This clone occurred once. The chain carries TRBV14 and TRBJ2-3; D is ambiguous. With 0 bases removed from V and 5 bases from J, the gap between germline ends came to 6 bases. The CDR3 has 13 residues. CDR1 and CDR2 from the germline V gene are SGHDN and FVKESK. The CDR3 nucleotides read TGTGCCAGCAGCCAAGATCGTGTAGATACGCAGTATTTT. Translated: CASSQDRVDTQYF. Using reference TRBV14 and TRBJ2-3 for the parts outside the CDR3, the full variable domain is EAGVTQFPSHSVIEKGQTVTLRCDPISGHDNLYWYRRVMGKEIKFLLHFVKESKQDESGMPNNRFLAERTGGTYSTLKVQPAELEDSGVYFCASSQDRVDTQYFGPGTRLTVL.

This clone was detected a few times. The J gene is TRBJ2-5, the V gene TRBV4-1; TRBD2 matches at 8 bases. Germline CDR1 MGHRA, CDR2 YSYEKL. V dropped 4 bases and J dropped 5; count of bases not matched to a gene: 3. The CDR3 covers 13 residues. The CDR3 DNA is TGCGCCAGCAGCCTGACGGGGGGGGAGACCCAGTACTTC. It translates to CASSLTGGETQYF.

This chain uses TRBV12-3 or TRBV12-4 with TRBJ2-3; tentatively, D is TRBD2 (5 bases). The CDR3 length is 12 residues. The V end was cut by 7 bases, the J end by 3 bases, with 8 bases between. The CDR3 sequence: CASTRGTDTQYF. CDR3 nucleotide sequence: TGTGCCAGCACGCGCGGGACAGATACGCAGTATTTT.

The chain employs TRBV7-2 and TRBJ2-5; D may be TRBD2 (7 bases). Deletions cut 1 base from V and 6 bases from J, with 15 bases between. Germline values: CDR1 SGHTA, CDR2 FQGNSA. The CDR3 extends over 15 amino acids. The CDR3 bases are TGTGCCAGCAGCTTAGAGCCAGGGGAGGGAAAGACCCAGTACTTC. This gives the protein CASSLEPGEGKTQYF.

The chain has TRBV4-2 and TRBJ2-1; possibly TRBD1 for D (6 bases). With 0 bases removed from V and 7 bases from J, the gap between germline ends came to 28 bases. CDR1 and CDR2 (germline): LGHNA, YNFKEQ. This CDR3 spans 20 amino acids. CDR3 residues: CASSQEIGTRKVQHRNEQFF. The CDR3, as DNA: TGTGCCAGCAGCCAAGAAATTGGGACACGGAAGGTCCAACATCGGAATGAGCAGTTCTTC.

The chain recombines TRBV28 with TRBJ1-2; D possibly corresponds to TRBD1 (6 bases). The CDR3 spans 14 residues. V lost 6 bases, J lost 7 bases, and 18 bases lay in between. Germline V gene data show CDR1 as MDHEN and CDR2 as SYDVKM. Here the CDR3 DNA reads TGTGCCAGCAGAACTGGACAGCCTCGGGGTGGCTACACCTTC. Translation: CASRTGQPRGGYTF.

The chain combines TRBV24-1 with TRBJ2-1, with 9 nucleotides matching TRBD1. CDR1 is KGHDR, CDR2 SFDVKD, per germline. V trimming: 9 bases; J trimming: 8 bases; junction bases outside the gene matches: 13. There are 15 residues in the CDR3. Written as DNA, the CDR3 is TGTGCCACCCGACACGGGGGACAGGGAAGAGATGAGCAGTTCTTC. Translated: CATRHGGQGRDEQFF.

This clone came up a few times. The genes are TRBV3-1 (or the pseudogene TRBV3-2) and TRBJ2-7; tentatively, D is TRBD1 (6 bases). The CDR3 contains 15 residues. Trimming stripped 3 bases from V and 4 bases from J, with 16 bases between. Per germline, CDR1 LGHDT and CDR2 YNNKEL (reference sequence). In nucleotides, the CDR3 is TGTGCCAGCAGCCACCCTGGGGGCAGGTCATACGAGCAGTACTTC. It is translated as CASSHPGGRSYEQYF.